A selection of T cell receptor beta chains follows, all from one sample in a study of pediatric ulcerative colitis. Assay: immunoSEQ multiplex PCR; the TCRdb copy retains only in-frame clones and omits some. The sample has approximately 60,000 clones; 80% to 90% are singletons. What was sequenced was blood. The receptors shown here come from a boy younger than 18 with severe ulcerative colitis. Both conserved end residues are part of each CDR3. Fields, in order: clone size, V gene, D gene, J gene, CDR3 DNA, CDR3 protein. D genes are given only for firm matches. Rows give clone size only sometimes, using once, few, many, or a class for an expanded clone.

.	TRBV10-3	TRBD1	TRBJ2-7	TGTGCCACCGACCGGGACAGGGGGCCAAACGAGCAGTACTTC	CATDRDRGPNEQYF
.	TRBV29-1	.	TRBJ2-3	TGCAGCGTTGATGGACTTGGGCACGCAGATACGCAGTATTTT	CSVDGLGHADTQYF
once	TRBV7-2	TRBD1	TRBJ1-2	TGTGCCAGCAGCCCGGACAGGGGGCGTATTAACTATGGCTACACCTTC	CASSPDRGRINYGYTF
.	TRBV4-2	TRBD1	TRBJ2-7	TGTGCCAGCAGCCAAGAGGACAGGGCGGACTCCTACGAGCAGTACTTC	CASSQEDRADSYEQYF
.	TRBV6-5	.	TRBJ1-2	TGTGCCAGCAGTAATGACACCCTTGCCCATGGCTACACCTTC	CASSNDTLAHGYTF
few	TRBV11-3	.	TRBJ1-5	TGTGCCAGCAGCTTAGAGGCCAACAGGGAAAGGCCCCAGCATTTT	CASSLEANRERPQHF
.	TRBV2	.	TRBJ1-5	TGTGCCAGCAGTGAAGAACAGGTCAATCAGCCCCAGCATTTT	CASSEEQVNQPQHF
.	TRBV11-2	TRBD1	TRBJ2-1	TGTGCCAGCAGCTTAGGGCGGCCCGGGCAGGGGGTGCACAATGAGCAGTTCTTC	CASSLGRPGQGVHNEQFF
.	TRBV18	.	TRBJ2-1	TGTGCCAGCTCACCTGGGCAGGGTGAGCAGTTCTTC	CASSPGQGEQFF
.	TRBV7-6	TRBD2	TRBJ2-1	TGTGCCAGCAGCCTCGTAGCGGGAGTGAATGAGCAGTTCTTC	CASSLVAGVNEQFF
.	TRBV27	TRBD1	TRBJ1-1	TGTGCCAGCAACCCCAGACAGGGATGGTGGACTGAAGCTTTCTTT	CASNPRQGWWTEAFF
.	TRBV10-3	.	TRBJ1-2	TGTGCCTCCGGGGAGGGGAGCGCGGGCTACACCTTC	CASGEGSAGYTF
.	TRBV7-9	TRBD1	TRBJ2-7	TGTGCCAGCAGCTCGACCCGACAGGGGGCGATAAACGAGCAGTACTTC	CASSSTRQGAINEQYF
.	TRBV6-1	TRBD1	TRBJ2-7	TGTGCCAGCAGTGGACAGGGGGTAGTTATGTACTTC	CASSGQGVVMYF
.	TRBV13	.	TRBJ1-1	TGTGCCAGCAGCTTACGGGGGGGCACTGAAGCTTTCTTT	CASSLRGGTEAFF
.	TRBV7-7	.	TRBJ2-7	TGTGCTAGCAGCTTAGACAGGACGTACAAAGTCCGTATCTCCTACGAGCAGTACTTC	CASSLDRTYKVRISYEQYF
.	TRBV10-2	.	TRBJ2-7	TGCGCCAGCAGTGAGTCGGGGGGAGCAGGCGAGCAGTACTTC	CASSESGGAGEQYF
.	TRBV14	TRBD2	TRBJ2-3	TGTGCCAGCAGCCAAGATATTGGGACTAGAGCAGATACGCAGTATTTT	CASSQDIGTRADTQYF
.	TRBV29-1	.	TRBJ2-1	TGCAGCGTTGAAGAGCAGGGATTTAAGCAGTTCTTC	CSVEEQGFKQFF
few	TRBV4-2	TRBD2	TRBJ2-1	TGTGCCAGCAGTTTGGCTAGCGGGAGCAATGAGCAGTTCTTC	CASSLASGSNEQFF
.	TRBV6-5	.	TRBJ2-6	TGTGCCAGCAGTTACTCGTACTCTGGGGCCAACGTCCTGACTTTC	CASSYSYSGANVLTF
.	TRBV13	.	TRBJ2-1	TGTGCCAGCAGCTTAGTGCTCGGTCAACCGTTAACGGGTGAGCAGTTCTTC	CASSLVLGQPLTGEQFF
.	TRBV12-5	.	TRBJ2-1	TGTGCTAGTGGCCCGTATGTAGGTTCCTACAATGAGCAGTTCTTC	CASGPYVGSYNEQFF
.	TRBV7-6	.	TRBJ1-2	TGTGCCAGCAGCTTCCATGGGACGGCGGAAGGCGGCTACACCTTC	CASSFHGTAEGGYTF
many	TRBV7-2	TRBD1	TRBJ1-3	TGTGCCAGCAGCTTGGGACAGGCCGACTCTGGAAACACCATATATTTT	CASSLGQADSGNTIYF
.	TRBV29-1	.	TRBJ2-2	TGCAGCGTGCCGACAGGCACCGGGGAGCTGTTTTTT	CSVPTGTGELFF
.	TRBV6-1	TRBD2	TRBJ2-3	TGTGCCAGCAGTGAAGGGGAGGGAGTACGTACGCAGTATTTT	CASSEGEGVRTQYF
.	TRBV14	TRBD2	TRBJ2-7	TGTGCCAGCAGCCAGATAGCGGGTAGCTCCTACGAGCAGTACTTC	CASSQIAGSSYEQYF
few	TRBV10-1	TRBD2	TRBJ2-7	TGCGCCAGCAGTGCCGGGGACTACTACGAGCAGTACTTC	CASSAGDYYEQYF
.	TRBV30	TRBD1	TRBJ2-7	TGTGCCTGGCGTATACCGGGACAGGGCCTAGCCTACGAGCAGTACTTC	CAWRIPGQGLAYEQYF
few	TRBV30	TRBD1	TRBJ1-1	TGTGCCTGGGCAGGGGGCACTGAAGCTTTCTTT	CAWAGGTEAFF
.	TRBV10-3	.	TRBJ1-1	TGTGCCATCAGTGAAGGTAACACTGAAGCTTTCTTT	CAISEGNTEAFF
.	TRBV13	TRBD2	TRBJ2-1	TGTGCCAGCAGCTCAGAGACTAGCGGGAGAGTTGGTGAGCAGTTCTTC	CASSSETSGRVGEQFF
few	TRBV5-1	TRBD2	TRBJ2-7	TGCGCCAGCAGCTCCGGGACTAGCGGGAGAGGTGCGTACGAGCAGTACTTC	CASSSGTSGRGAYEQYF
.	TRBV9	.	TRBJ2-7	TGTGCCAGCAGCGTTGGGACTGGAAACTACGAGCAGTACTTC	CASSVGTGNYEQYF
.	TRBV5-4	.	TRBJ2-5	TGTGCCAGCAGCACGGGACGCGACCAAGAGACCCAGTACTTC	CASSTGRDQETQYF
.	TRBV29-1	TRBD1	TRBJ1-5	TGCAGCGTGGGACAGCTTAATCAGCCCCAGCATTTT	CSVGQLNQPQHF
.	TRBV30	.	TRBJ2-7	TGTGCCTGGGGTGATTCCTACGAGCAGTACTTC	CAWGDSYEQYF
.	TRBV6-5	.	TRBJ2-1	TGTGCCAGCAGTTACGCTAATGAGCAGTTCTTC	CASSYANEQFF
.	TRBV7-2	.	TRBJ2-2	TGTGCCAGCAGCTCCCGAAACAGCAAAAGTACCGGGGAGCTGTTTTTT	CASSSRNSKSTGELFF
.	TRBV11-2	.	TRBJ2-2	TGTGCCAGCAGCCGAGCGCAGGGAACCGGGGAGCTGTTTTTT	CASSRAQGTGELFF